A selection of T cell receptor beta chains follows, all from one sample in a study of blood T cells in healthy people across ages. Via MiXCR, TCRdb re-called the 5' RACE reads, giving one row per CDR3 protein. The table has more than 650,000 distinct CDR3 sequences, 20% to 30% seen once. The same data also contributed to another study, on T cells of mothers and their children.

The specimen was blood. The receptor source for this set is a boy between 5 and 17 years old in good health. Both conserved end residues are part of each CDR3. The D gene is left open where the match is weak. For some rows the clone size is stated as once, few or many, or as a class when expanded; others skip it.

clone_size,d_call,j_call,v_call,cdr3_length,cdr3_nt,cdr3_aa
.,.,TRBJ2-5,TRBV7-2,12,TGTGCCAGCAGCTCACAAAAAGAGACCCAGTACTTC,CASSSQKETQYF
.,TRBD1,TRBJ2-2,TRBV20-1,15,TGCAGTGCTAGGGTAGGACAGGCGAACACCGGGGAGCTGTTTTTT,CSARVGQANTGELFF
once,.,TRBJ2-1,TRBV4-1,15,TGCGCCAGCAGCCAAGAGCACAACCCTAACAATGAGCAGTTCTTC,CASSQEHNPNNEQFF
.,TRBD2,TRBJ2-4,TRBV6-6,18,TGTGCCAGCAGTTACCCCTCGTTGGGGGGGGAGGTCAAAAACATTCAGTGCTTC,CASSYPSLGGEVKNIQCF
few,TRBD2,TRBJ2-2,TRBV29-1,14,TGCAGCGTTGAACTAGCGGGGTTCACCGGGGAGCTGTTTTTT,CSVELAGFTGELFF
.,.,TRBJ1-3,TRBV12-3/TRBV12-4,15,TGTGCCAGCAGTTGGGGGTGGGGGTCCGGAAACACCATATATTTT,CASSWGWGSGNTIYF
.,.,TRBJ1-4,TRBV6-1,14,TGTGCCAGCAGTGTGCCCGGGCCCCGCGAAAAACTGTTTTTT,CASSVPGPREKLFF
.,TRBD1,TRBJ2-1,TRBV10-2,13,TGCGCCAGCAGTGCACAGGGGGCCGATGAGCAGTTCTTC,CASSAQGADEQFF
few,.,TRBJ1-2,TRBV9,13,TGTGCCAGCAGCGTAGTTAGTTCCAGTGGCTACACCTTC,CASSVVSSSGYTF
few,TRBD2,TRBJ2-5,TRBV7-2,16,TGTGCCAGCAGCATAACTAGCGGGGGGATAAGGGAGACCCAGTACTTC,CASSITSGGIRETQYF
many,.,TRBJ1-1,TRBV5-1,12,TGCGCCAGCAGCTTTGTTGGAACTGAAGCTTTCTTT,CASSFVGTEAFF
.,.,TRBJ1-2,TRBV6-5,14,TGTGCCAGCAGTTCTGGGAAGACAGAGTATGGCTACACCTTC,CASSSGKTEYGYTF
few,.,TRBJ2-2,TRBV28,13,TGTGCCAGCAGTCCTGGGACGCCCGGGGAGCTGTTTTTT,CASSPGTPGELFF
.,.,TRBJ2-1,TRBV5-1,14,TGCGCCAGCAGCACCACAGACAACTACAATGAGCAGTTCTTC,CASSTTDNYNEQFF
.,TRBD1,TRBJ1-2,TRBV7-6,13,TGTGCCAGCAGCTCGGACAGGGGAGGCGGCTACACCTTC,CASSSDRGGGYTF
many,.,TRBJ2-5,TRBV12-3/TRBV12-4,13,TGTGCCAGTAGTTCGAGGACTGGAGAGACCCAGTACTTC,CASSSRTGETQYF
many,TRBD1,TRBJ2-5,TRBV7-3,14,TGTGCCAGCAGCCCGACAGGGCCCCAAGAGACCCAGTACTTC,CASSPTGPQETQYF
.,TRBD1,TRBJ1-1,TRBV28,17,TGTGCCAGCAGTCCGATCGGGACAGGATTTAAGTGGACTGAAGCTTTCTTT,CASSPIGTGFKWTEAFF
.,TRBD2,TRBJ2-7,TRBV20-1,15,TGCAGTGCTAGGACTAGCGGGGGGTTCTCCTACGAGCAGTACTTC,CSARTSGGFSYEQYF
once,.,TRBJ2-1,TRBV5-5,16,TGTGCCAGCAGCTTCATGGGGGCCTCTCATAGGAATGAGCAGTTCTTC,CASSFMGASHRNEQFF
few,TRBD1,TRBJ1-5,TRBV29-1,15,TGCAGCGCTTCTACCGGGACAGATAGCAATCAGCCCCAGCATTTT,CSASTGTDSNQPQHF
.,TRBD2,TRBJ2-1,TRBV12-5,15,TGTGCTAGTGGTCCCGGACTAGCGGGGGGGCTTGAGCAGTTCTTC,CASGPGLAGGLEQFF
.,TRBD2,TRBJ2-5,TRBV20-1,16,TGCAGTGCTAGAGATTCTAGCGGGGGGCTCCAAGAGACCCAGTACTTC,CSARDSSGGLQETQYF
.,TRBD1,TRBJ2-5,TRBV28,14,TGTGCCAGCACCCAAGGGGGCCCCTGGGAGACCCAGTACTTC,CASTQGGPWETQYF
few,TRBD1,TRBJ2-5,TRBV29-1,16,TGCAGCGTTGAAGGACTGCTGGACAGGGTAGAAGAGACCCAGTACTTC,CSVEGLLDRVEETQYF
.,.,TRBJ1-1,TRBV14,14,TGTGCCAGCAGCCCTCGGGTGTCAGGGTCTGAAGCTTTCTTT,CASSPRVSGSEAFF
.,.,TRBJ2-7,TRBV12-3/TRBV12-4,12,TGTGCCAGCAGTCTGACTCGACACGAGCAGTACTTC,CASSLTRHEQYF
few,.,TRBJ2-3,TRBV28,14,TGTGCCAGCACTAGCGCAGACCACACAGATACGCAGTATTTT,CASTSADHTDTQYF
.,TRBD1,TRBJ2-1,TRBV4-2,15,TGTGCCAGCAGCCCACCGGACAGGGCGGGCAATGAGCAGTTCTTC,CASSPPDRAGNEQFF
.,.,TRBJ2-1,TRBV18,12,TGTGCCAGCTCACCTAGTATCGGTGGCCAGTTCTTC,CASSPSIGGQFF
once,.,TRBJ1-1,TRBV29-1,14,TGCAGCGTTGAAATGGGCACCCTGAACACTGAAGCTTTCTTT,CSVEMGTLNTEAFF
.,TRBD2,TRBJ2-5,TRBV20-1,15,TGCAGTGCTAGTCAAGCGGGGGGGCCTTTAGAGACCCAGTACTTC,CSASQAGGPLETQYF
.,TRBD2,TRBJ2-7,TRBV5-1,17,TGCGCCAGCAGCATCGGGACTAGCGGGGAAAGCTCCTACGAGCAGTACTTC,CASSIGTSGESSYEQYF
.,.,TRBJ2-7,TRBV12-3/TRBV12-4,16,TGTGCCAGCAGTTCACGGGGACCTTCTTCCTCCTACGAGCAGTACTTC,CASSSRGPSSSYEQYF
few,TRBD2,TRBJ2-7,TRBV5-1,17,TGCGCCAGCAGCTTGGCCCTAGCGGGGGGCCAGTCCTACGAGCAGTACTTC,CASSLALAGGQSYEQYF
.,.,TRBJ2-6,TRBV6-2/TRBV6-3,14,TGTGCCAGCAGTTACTTTTCTGGGGCCAACGTCCTGACTTTC,CASSYFSGANVLTF
.,TRBD1,TRBJ1-2,TRBV15,15,TGTGCCACCAGCAGAGACACAGGGGGGAAAGGTGGCTACACCTTC,CATSRDTGGKGGYTF
few,TRBD2,TRBJ2-5,TRBV7-7,16,TGTGCTAGCAGTTCCCCGAGCGGGGCGGGCGAAGAGACCCAGTACTTC,CASSSPSGAGEETQYF
once,TRBD1,TRBJ1-4,TRBV5-1,18,TGCGCCAGCAGCTTGGAACCAAGAACGGACAGGGTTACTGAAAAACTGTTTTTT,CASSLEPRTDRVTEKLFF
few,.,TRBJ2-3,TRBV20-1,11,TGCAGTGCCAGGTTCTCAGATACGCAGTATTTT,CSARFSDTQYF
.,.,TRBJ2-5,TRBV29-1,13,TGCAGCGTTCCCCCGGCAGGTCAAGAGACCCAGTACTTC,CSVPPAGQETQYF
.,.,TRBJ2-5,TRBV20-1,13,TGCAGTGCAGCCGGGAGCGGTAAAGAGACCCAGTACTTC,CSAAGSGKETQYF
few,.,TRBJ2-7,TRBV5-1,13,TGCGCCAGCAGCCCGACGGACTTTGACGAGCAGTACTTC,CASSPTDFDEQYF
few,TRBD1,TRBJ2-7,TRBV20-1,16,TGCAGTGCTAGAGACATACAGGGGGTTGATCCCTACGAGCAGTACTTC,CSARDIQGVDPYEQYF
.,.,TRBJ1-4,TRBV12-3/TRBV12-4,11,TGTGCCAGCAGGATGGGAGAAAAACTGTTTTTT,CASRMGEKLFF
few,.,TRBJ2-1,TRBV28,14,TGTGCCAGCAGTCTTGGGGGTTCGATTCATGAGCAGTTCTTC,CASSLGGSIHEQFF
few,.,TRBJ1-1,TRBV10-3,13,TGTGCCATCAGTGGCCCCGGGGGAGCTGAAGCTTTCTTT,CAISGPGGAEAFF
few,TRBD1,TRBJ1-2,TRBV5-1,17,TGCGCCAGCAGCCCGGACAGGGGATCATTGGGTCACTATGGCTACACCTTC,CASSPDRGSLGHYGYTF
.,TRBD1,TRBJ2-5,TRBV20-1,14,TGCAGTGCTAGAGATGGGACAGGATCGCAAGAGCAGTACTTC,CSARDGTGSQEQYF
.,.,TRBJ1-5,TRBV20-1,16,TGCAGTGCTAGAAGGGACGGACTGGTTAGCAATCAGCCCCAGCATTTT,CSARRDGLVSNQPQHF
many,.,TRBJ2-5,TRBV12-3/TRBV12-4,13,TGTGCCAGCAGTGCCTGGTCAGGGGAGACCCAGTACTTC,CASSAWSGETQYF
.,TRBD2,TRBJ2-4,TRBV20-1,12,TGCAGTGCATTAGCGGGGAGGGACATTCAGTACTTC,CSALAGRDIQYF
.,TRBD2,TRBJ2-3,TRBV7-9,15,TGTGCCAGCAGTCCTGCTAGCGGGGGTCCTCCAACGCAGTATTTT,CASSPASGGPPTQYF
few,TRBD2,TRBJ2-3,TRBV10-3,14,TGTGCCATCAGTGAAACTAGCGCCACAGATACGCAGTATTTT,CAISETSATDTQYF